The 5 T cell receptor beta chains below were found in one sample sequenced in a study of blood T cell repertoires in COVID-19. The protocol was immunoSEQ multiplex PCR, while the TCRdb copy is restricted to in-frame clones and leaves out a portion. The profile shows roughly 100,000 clones, roughly nine tenths of them singletons. Sequencing was performed on peripheral blood. These receptors were taken from a man aged 50-59 years with acute or convalescent COVID-19.

The rearrangement uses TRBV6-1 and TRBJ1-4; D call uncertain. The CDR3 loop spans 17 amino acids. Trimming took 1 base from V and 0 from J, leaving 12 bases between them. CDR1 and CDR2 (germline): MNHNS, SASEGT. The DNA for the CDR3 is TGTGCCAGCAGTGAAGGAAGGCGGGCTGCAACTAATGAAAAACTGTTTTTT. This gives the protein CASSEGRRAATNEKLFF.

This clone was observed once. The J gene is TRBJ2-7, the V gene TRBV15, with a possible D match to TRBD2 (5 bases). Germline CDR1 and CDR2: LNHNV and YYDKDF (reference sequence). The CDR3 is made up of 15 amino acids. V was pared by 0 bases and J by 2 bases, with 11 bases between. The CDR3 loop is CATSRELGSAYEQYF. The CDR3 DNA reads TGTGCCACCAGCAGAGAGTTGGGGAGCGCCTACGAGCAGTACTTC.

The chain carries TRBV7-6 and TRBJ2-1; tentative D call: TRBD2 (5 bases). Trimming stripped 5 bases from V and 2 bases from J, with 13 bases between. The CDR3 extends over 15 amino acids. CDR1 is SGHVS and CDR2 is FNYEAQ in the germline V gene. The CDR3 bases are TGTGCCAGCAGCCCCGGGGTGATACCCTACAATGAGCAGTTCTTC. Translation gives CASSPGVIPYNEQFF.

V gene TRBV5-6 combines with J gene TRBJ2-1, with 11 positions matching TRBD2. This CDR3 is 15 amino acids long. Per germline, CDR1 SGHDT and CDR2 YYEEEE. Losses at the gene ends were 2 bases for V and 9 bases for J; bases not matched to a gene: 7. As DNA, the CDR3 is TGTGCCAGCAGCTTTCTAGCGGGGGGTGATAGTGAGCAGTTCTTC. It is translated as CASSFLAGGDSEQFF.

The V call is TRBV2, the J call TRBJ2-2; 11 bases line up with TRBD1. V shed 7 bases and J 5 bases; nucleotides not matched to a gene: 6. The germline V gene has CDR1 SNHLY and CDR2 FYNNEI. This CDR3 is built from 15 residues. CDR3 residues: CASIGQGARTGELFF. In nucleotides, the CDR3 is TGTGCCAGCATCGGACAGGGGGCAAGGACCGGGGAGCTGTTTTTT.